This T cell receptor beta chain was retrieved from a study of cytomegalovirus exposure and HLA in healthy donors. The donors were part of the validation cohort of 120 subjects. That cohort was separate from the first cohort, which comprised 666 subjects. On this clone itself: What it recognizes is unknown.

Repertoires were generated with immunoSEQ multiplex PCR, while TCRdb's copy carries only in-frame clones and drops some. This sample has about 140,000 clones, with approximately 86% found just once. This CDR3 contains 19 residues. CDR1 and CDR2 from the germline V gene are MNHEY and SMNVEV (reference sequence). The junction had 17 bases not matched to a gene; V was cut back by 0 bases and J by 6 bases. General study results and limits: According to the study, 160 or so TCR beta chains were cytomegalovirus-associated.

J is TRBJ2-1 and V is TRBV27, with 7 bases fitting TRBD2. The origin of this receptor is a young man in good health and CMV-seropositive. The material sequenced was PBMCs. DNA of the CDR3: TGTGCCAGCAGTTTATCGGGGGTAGCGGGCAATACCTATTTCAATGAGCAGTTCTTC. Translation: CASSLSGVAGNTYFNEQFF.